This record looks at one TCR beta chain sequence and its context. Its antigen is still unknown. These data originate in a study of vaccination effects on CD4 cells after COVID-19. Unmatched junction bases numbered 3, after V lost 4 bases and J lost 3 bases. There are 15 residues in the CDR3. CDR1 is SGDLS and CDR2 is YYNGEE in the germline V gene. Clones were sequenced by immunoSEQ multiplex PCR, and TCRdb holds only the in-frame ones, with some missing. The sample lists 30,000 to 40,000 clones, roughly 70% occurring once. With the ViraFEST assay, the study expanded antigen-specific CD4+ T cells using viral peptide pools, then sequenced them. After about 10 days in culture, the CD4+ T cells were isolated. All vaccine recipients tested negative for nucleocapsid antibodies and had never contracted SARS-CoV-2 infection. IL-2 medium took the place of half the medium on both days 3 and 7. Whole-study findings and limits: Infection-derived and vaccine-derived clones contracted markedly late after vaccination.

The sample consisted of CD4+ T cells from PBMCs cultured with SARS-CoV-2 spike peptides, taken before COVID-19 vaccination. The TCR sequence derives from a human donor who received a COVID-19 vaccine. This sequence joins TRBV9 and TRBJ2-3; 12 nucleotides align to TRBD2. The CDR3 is CASSSGTSGTDTQYF. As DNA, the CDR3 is TGTGCCAGCAGCTCGGGGACTAGCGGGACAGATACGCAGTATTTT.